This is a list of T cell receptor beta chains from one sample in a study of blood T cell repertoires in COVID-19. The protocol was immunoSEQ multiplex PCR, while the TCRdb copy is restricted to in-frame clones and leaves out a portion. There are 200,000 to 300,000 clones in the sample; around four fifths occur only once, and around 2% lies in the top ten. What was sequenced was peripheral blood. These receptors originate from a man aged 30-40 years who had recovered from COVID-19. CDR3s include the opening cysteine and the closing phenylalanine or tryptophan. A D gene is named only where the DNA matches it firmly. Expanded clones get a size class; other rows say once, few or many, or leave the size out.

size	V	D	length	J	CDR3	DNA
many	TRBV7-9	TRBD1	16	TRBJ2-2	CASSNDRGANTGELFF	TGTGCCAGCAGCAACGACAGGGGCGCGAACACCGGGGAGCTGTTTTTT
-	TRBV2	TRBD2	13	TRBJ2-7	CASRSGGEGEQYF	TGTGCCAGCAGGTCGGGAGGGGAGGGCGAGCAGTACTTC
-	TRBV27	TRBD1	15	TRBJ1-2	CASSSAGGGPYGYTF	TGTGCCAGCAGTTCAGCAGGGGGCGGACCCTATGGCTACACCTTC
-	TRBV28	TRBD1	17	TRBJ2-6	CASRVAGTGVGANVLTF	TGTGCCAGCAGAGTAGCCGGGACAGGGGTCGGGGCCAACGTCCTGACTTTC
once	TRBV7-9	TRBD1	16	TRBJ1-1	CASSPDRDRVDTEAFF	TGTGCCAGCAGCCCCGACCGGGACAGGGTGGACACTGAAGCTTTCTTT
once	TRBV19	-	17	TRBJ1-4	CASTIRGTGRGNEKLFF	TGTGCCAGTACTATCCGTGGCACAGGGAGAGGGAATGAAAAACTGTTTTTT
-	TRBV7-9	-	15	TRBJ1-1	CASSSSTGLNTEAFF	TGTGCCAGCAGCTCGTCGACAGGTTTGAACACTGAAGCTTTCTTT
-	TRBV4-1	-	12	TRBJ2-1	CASSRGGDEQFF	TGCGCCAGCAGCCGAGGGGGAGATGAGCAGTTCTTC
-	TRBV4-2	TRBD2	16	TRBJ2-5	CASSQYPAGGGETQYF	TGTGCCAGCAGCCAATATCCAGCGGGGGGAGGAGAGACCCAGTACTTC
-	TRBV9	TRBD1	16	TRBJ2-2	CASSVAPQGLTGELFF	TGTGCCAGCAGCGTAGCCCCACAGGGGTTGACCGGGGAGCTGTTTTTT
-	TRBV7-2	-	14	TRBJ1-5	CASSSTGGGQPQHF	TGTGCCAGCAGCTCAACAGGCGGGGGTCAGCCCCAGCATTTT
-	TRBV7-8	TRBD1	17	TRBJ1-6	CASSRKAGTGVWSPLHF	TGTGCCAGCAGCCGCAAAGCCGGGACAGGGGTTTGGTCACCCCTCCACTTT
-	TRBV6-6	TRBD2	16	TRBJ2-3	CASSPGLAGAPDTQYF	TGTGCCAGCAGTCCGGGACTAGCGGGGGCCCCTGATACGCAGTATTTT
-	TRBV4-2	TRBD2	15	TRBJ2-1	CASSQEGRGNNEQFF	TGTGCCAGCAGCCAAGAAGGGCGGGGGAACAATGAGCAGTTCTTC
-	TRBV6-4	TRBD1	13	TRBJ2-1	CASSDWTGGEQFF	TGTGCCAGCAGTGACTGGACAGGGGGTGAGCAGTTCTTC
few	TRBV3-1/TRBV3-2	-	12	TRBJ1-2	CASSRGGTGYTF	TGTGCCAGCAGCAGGGGAGGTACTGGCTACACCTTC
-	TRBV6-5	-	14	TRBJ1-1	CASSPDRMNTEAFF	TGTGCCAGCAGTCCCGACAGGATGAACACTGAAGCTTTCTTT
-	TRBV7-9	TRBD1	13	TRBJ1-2	CASSLGQGDGYTF	TGTGCCAGCAGCTTGGGACAGGGGGATGGCTACACCTTC
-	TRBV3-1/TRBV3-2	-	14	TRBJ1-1	CASSLSGGGGEAFF	TGTGCCAGCAGCTTAAGTGGGGGGGGCGGAGAAGCTTTCTTT
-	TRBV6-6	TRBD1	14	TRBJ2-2	CASSPTGGTGELFF	TGTGCCAGCAGCCCGACAGGGGGCACCGGGGAGCTGTTTTTT
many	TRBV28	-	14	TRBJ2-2	CASILDKNTGELFF	TGTGCCAGCATACTGGACAAGAACACCGGGGAGCTGTTTTTT
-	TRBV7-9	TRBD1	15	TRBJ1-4	CASSYGQGANEKLFF	TGTGCCAGCAGCTATGGACAGGGGGCGAATGAAAAACTGTTTTTT
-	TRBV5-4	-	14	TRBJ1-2	CACGGLTQTYGYTF	TGTGCCTGTGGTGGGCTCACCCAGACCTATGGCTACACCTTC
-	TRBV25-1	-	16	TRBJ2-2	CACKIDRNSNTGELFF	TGTGCCTGCAAAATCGACAGGAATTCGAACACCGGGGAGCTGTTTTTT
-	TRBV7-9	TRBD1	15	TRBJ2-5	CASSLAPGGWETQYF	TGTGCCAGCAGCTTAGCTCCAGGGGGCTGGGAGACCCAGTACTTC
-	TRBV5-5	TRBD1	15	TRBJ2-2	CASSPGTGRGGELFF	TGTGCCAGCAGCCCCGGGACAGGGAGGGGCGGGGAGCTGTTTTTT
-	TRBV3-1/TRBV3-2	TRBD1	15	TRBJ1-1	CASSPWGQDMAEAFF	TGTGCCAGCAGCCCATGGGGACAGGATATGGCTGAAGCTTTCTTT
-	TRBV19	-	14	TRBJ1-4	CASSIGRGAEKLFF	TGTGCCAGTAGTATAGGCCGTGGGGCGGAAAAACTGTTTTTT
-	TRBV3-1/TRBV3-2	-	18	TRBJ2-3	CASSQDLTGGRRADTQYF	TGTGCCAGCAGCCAAGATCTAACCGGGGGGCGGAGAGCAGATACGCAGTATTTT
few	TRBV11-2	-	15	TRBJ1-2	CASSHYRTTNYGYTF	TGTGCCAGCAGCCATTACAGGACCACTAACTATGGCTACACCTTC
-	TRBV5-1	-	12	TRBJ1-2	CASSEGVYGYTF	TGCGCCAGCAGCGAGGGTGTTTATGGCTACACCTTC
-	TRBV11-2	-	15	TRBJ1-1	CASSLEGGGWVEAFF	TGTGCCAGCAGCTTAGAGGGGGGAGGATGGGTTGAAGCTTTCTTT
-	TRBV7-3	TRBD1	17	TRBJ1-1	CASSLGGDRGMNTEAFF	TGTGCCAGCAGCTTAGGGGGAGACAGGGGGATGAACACTGAAGCTTTCTTT
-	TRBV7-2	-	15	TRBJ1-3	CASSLVGAVGNTIYF	TGTGCCAGCAGCTTAGTGGGGGCGGTGGGAAACACCATATATTTT
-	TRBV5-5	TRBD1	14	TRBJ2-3	CASSFGQGSDTQYF	TGTGCCAGCAGCTTTGGACAGGGATCAGATACGCAGTATTTT
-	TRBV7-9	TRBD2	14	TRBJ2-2	CVTSGVLNTGELFF	TGTGTCACTAGCGGGGTTTTGAACACCGGGGAGCTGTTTTTT
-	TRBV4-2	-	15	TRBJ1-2	CASSQGRGTNYGYTF	TGTGCCAGCAGCCAAGGACGGGGAACTAACTATGGCTACACCTTC
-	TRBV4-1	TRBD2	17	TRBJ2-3	CASSQDQGLAGTDTQYF	TGCGCCAGCAGCCAAGATCAGGGACTAGCGGGAACAGATACGCAGTATTTT
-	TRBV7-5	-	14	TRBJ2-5	CVRSEDRVGETQYF	TGTGTCAGAAGCGAGGACAGGGTCGGGGAGACCCAGTACTTC
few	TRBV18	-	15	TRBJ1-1	CASSPPQGQGTEAFF	TGTGCCAGCTCACCACCACAGGGTCAGGGAACTGAAGCTTTCTTT
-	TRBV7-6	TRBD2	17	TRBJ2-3	CASSSASGARVTDTQYF	TGTGCCAGCAGCTCGGCTAGCGGGGCTCGCGTCACAGATACGCAGTATTTT
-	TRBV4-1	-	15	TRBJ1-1	CASSQTTGRSSEAFF	TGCGCCAGCAGCCAAACCACAGGGAGAAGTTCTGAAGCTTTCTTT
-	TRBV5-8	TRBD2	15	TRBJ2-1	CASSLSGGTYNEQFF	TGTGCCAGCAGCTTGAGCGGGGGGACCTACAATGAGCAGTTCTTC
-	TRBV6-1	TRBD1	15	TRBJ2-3	CASSEGGTGADTQYF	TGTGCCAGCAGTGAAGGAGGAACAGGGGCAGATACGCAGTATTTT
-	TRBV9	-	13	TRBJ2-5	CASSVGGRETQYF	TGTGCCAGCAGCGTAGGAGGTAGGGAGACCCAGTACTTC
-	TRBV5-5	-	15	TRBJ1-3	CASSLATVGGNTIYF	TGTGCCAGCAGCTTAGCTACAGTGGGTGGAAACACCATATATTTT
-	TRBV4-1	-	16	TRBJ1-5	CASSQGLRQIDGPQHF	TGCGCCAGCAGCCAGGGATTACGACAGATCGATGGGCCCCAGCATTTT
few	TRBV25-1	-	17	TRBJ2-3	CASTTITPGQSTDTQYF	TGTGCCAGCACCACCATTACCCCGGGACAAAGCACAGATACGCAGTATTTT